This T cell receptor (beta chain) appears in the sequencing data of a study of blood T cell repertoires in COVID-19 (dated by TCRdb to between 2020 and 2021). About the full investigation: Collaborator samples came from the United States, Italy and Spain and covered acute and convalescent phases of COVID-19. Nearly every sample came with metadata listing a de-identified subject ID, COVID-19 status, age in years and sex. The prospective study material was composed of cDNA or gDNA derived from T cells, B-cell-depleted T cells, or PBMCs. Where HLA class I and class II types were available, the types were taken from metadata supplied by the sample provider, not from assay-based typing. Subjects who had been exposed to COVID-19, were actively infected with it, or had recovered from it provided the deeply sampled blood TCRbeta repertoires that made up the dataset. The samples were drawn from the first 160 participants of the ongoing ImmuneRACE study and from 1,254 subjects provided by 6 global collaborators. The repertoires were released in a freely available public database intended as a resource for research on the immune response to SARS-CoV-2. Findings and caveats that apply to the study as a whole: The amount of clinical and demographic metadata varied by source and participant and was provided uncurated.

V was cut back by 1 base and J by 7 bases, leaving a gap of 11 bases between them. From the cysteine up to the phenylalanine, the CDR3 has a length of 15 residues. The retained sequence is limited to the CDR3, 45 bases, with the frame set at the first base. According to the germline V gene, CDR1 reads SGHTA and CDR2 reads FQGTGA. The immunoSEQ Assay, a bias-controlled multiplex PCR, was used to amplify TCRbeta CDR3 regions from genomic DNA. The authors processed their data as follows. The number of nucleated cells in each sample was estimated by amplification of reference gene primers within the assay. Sequence reads were collapsed and filtered to measure the absolute abundance of every unique TCRbeta CDR3 rearrangement. For each sample, productive Simpson clonality was calculated as the square root of Simpson's diversity index over productive rearrangements. TCRdb took over this immuneACCESS table, retaining in-frame rearrangements with V and J assigned. Such tables are incomplete; in checked studies, under half of the missing clones stem from an unresolved V gene, and the remainder is unexplained. The D gene and trimming were derived from the DNA, and the V and J assignments and clone size from that table. Here the sample has 200,000 or so clones; roughly 82% occur a single time. The ten largest account for around 5.2% of the sample.

This clone appeared a single time. What antigen it recognizes has not been identified. Base qualities are not provided; no much larger clone lies one nucleotide away. The collaborating institutions used their own protocols to collect whole blood in K2EDTA tubes. For TCRbeta analysis, collaborators shipped samples in one of three forms: frozen whole blood, isolated PBMCs, or DNA extracted from either of those sample types. This receptor chain uses TRBV7-3 and TRBJ1-6; possibly the D gene is TRBD1, per 6 matching bases. This clonotype was sampled from a woman between 25 and 40 years old with acute or convalescent COVID-19. The sample taken for sequencing was peripheral blood. The CDR3 sequence is CASSLKDSWNSPLHF. Here is the DNA: TGTGCCAGCAGCTTAAAGGACAGTTGGAATTCACCCCTCCACTTT.